The next 27 T cell receptor beta chains were all read from a single sample in a study of CD8+ T cells in alopecia areata. RNA extraction was followed by reverse transcription into cDNA, which acted as the sequencing template. The protocol was immunoSEQ multiplex PCR, while the TCRdb copy is restricted to in-frame clones and leaves out a portion. There are hundreds of thousands of clones in the sample; about 68% occur only once, and approximately 1.2% lies in the top ten. The sample here was CD4+ T cells sorted from blood, taken at week 0. Receptors were obtained from a human donor with alopecia areata.

Remarks on this clone: The junction shows a germline mismatch at one end, possibly a read error. Here the CDR3 DNA reads TGTGCCAGCCGTGAGAGAAAGTACCAAGAGACCCAGTACTTC. Translated, it gives CASRERKYQETQYF. V and J are TRBV2 and TRBJ2-5; D is unclear. The CDR3 is made up of 14 amino acids. The V gene's germline CDR1 is SNHLY and CDR2 FYNNEI.

This clone was observed once. In DNA form, the CDR3 reads TGTGCCAGCAGCGGAGTGGCTAACTATGGCTACACCTTC. This codes for CASSGVANYGYTF. The V gene is TRBV9, the J gene TRBJ1-2; D gene ambiguous. Germline V lookup: CDR1 SGDLS, CDR2 YYNGEE. This CDR3 region has 13 residues. V was trimmed by 3 bases and J by 0 bases, leaving 6 bases between them.

The chain couples TRBV11-1 to TRBJ2-1, with D possibly being TRBD2 (5 bases). This CDR3 comprises 13 residues. V dropped 3 bases and J dropped 5 bases, with 8 bases sitting between them. Germline V gene lookup returns CDR1 SGHAT and CDR2 FQDESV (reference sequence). This CDR3 reads CASSLRDDNEQFF. The CDR3 nucleotides are TGTGCCAGCAGCTTGAGGGATGACAATGAGCAGTTCTTC.

This chain connects TRBV4-3 to TRBJ2-7; D gene uncertain. V lost 2 bases to trimming and J lost 1 base, with 12 bases between them. This CDR3 comprises 15 residues. Germline V gene lookup returns CDR1 LGHNA and CDR2 YSLEER. CDR3 bases: TGCGCCAGCAGCCAAATTATCGGTGAATCCTACGAGCAGTACTTC. Protein: CASSQIIGESYEQYF.

In this sample, this clone turned up many times. V and J are TRBV6-1 and TRBJ2-7, with D perhaps matching TRBD1 (5 bases). CDR1 is MNHNS and CDR2 is SASEGT in the germline V gene. The CDR3 sequence is 13 residues long. V lost 10 bases and J 0 bases, leaving 13 bases between the germline ends. In DNA, the CDR3 is TGTGCCACCGACAGCCTTAGCTCCTACGAGCAGTACTTC. Translation: CATDSLSSYEQYF.

This chain uses TRBV2 with TRBJ2-1; 11 positions agree with TRBD2. CDR1 and CDR2 (germline): SNHLY, FYNNEI. This CDR3 spans 15 amino acids. V was pared by 2 bases and J by 10 bases, with 7 bases of the junction left unmatched. CDR3 residues: CASSELAGGRSEQFF. The CDR3 DNA sequence: TGTGCCAGCAGTGAATTAGCGGGGGGGCGCTCGGAGCAGTTCTTC.

This clone was recorded once. J is TRBJ2-3 and V is TRBV6-5; D unclear. The CDR3 sequence is 14 residues long. Per germline, CDR1 MNHEY and CDR2 SVGAGI. The V end was cut by 9 bases, the J end by 3 bases, with 16 bases between. DNA for the CDR3: TGTGCCAGTAAAAAAGCGCCTGGGACAGATACGCAGTATTTT. Translated, it gives CASKKAPGTDTQYF.

This clone was seen a few times. V usage is TRBV19 and J usage is TRBJ2-1; TRBD2 matches at 8 bases. CDR3 length equals 17 residues. From germline, CDR1 is LNHDA and CDR2 SQIVND (reference sequence). The junction had 12 bases not matched to a gene; V was cut back by 2 bases and J by 6 bases. The CDR3 loop is CASSIRGTSRVPNEQFF. CDR3 DNA: TGTGCCAGTAGTATAAGAGGGACTAGTCGAGTTCCCAATGAGCAGTTCTTC.

A few counts support this clone. The rearrangement joins TRBV29-1 to TRBJ2-5; D not resolved. CDR1 is SQVTM and CDR2 is ANQGSEA in the germline V gene. Deletions cut 6 bases from V and 7 bases from J, with 12 bases between. The CDR3 covers 11 residues. CDR3 DNA: TGCAGCGTCAATGAAGTGGGGACCCAGTACTTC. The encoded protein is CSVNEVGTQYF.

V gene TRBV29-1 combines with J gene TRBJ2-3, with D possibly matching TRBD2 (5 bases). Germline CDR1 and CDR2: SQVTM and ANQGSEA. The CDR3 loop spans 13 amino acids. CDR3 nucleotide sequence: TGCACGGCGGGCGATATTAGCACAGATACGCAGTATTTT. It yields the protein CTAGDISTDTQYF.

The chain has TRBV29-1 and TRBJ1-4; D may be TRBD1 (6 bases). This CDR3 region has 14 residues. The germline CDR1 and CDR2 sequences are SQVTM and ANQGSEA. Trimming took off 0 bases at V and 8 bases at J, with 13 bases between the two ends. CDR3 loop: CSVEELQGNEKLFF. CDR3 bases: TGCAGCGTTGAAGAGCTGCAGGGGAACGAAAAACTGTTTTTT.

This sequence joins TRBV9 and TRBJ1-1; D gene uncertain. The CDR3 runs 13 residues. V was clipped by 0 bases and J by 10 bases, with 13 bases between them. Germline lookup yields CDR1 SGDLS and CDR2 YYNGEE. CDR3 protein: CASSVDPSLGAFF. The CDR3 DNA reads TGTGCCAGCAGCGTAGATCCATCCTTGGGAGCTTTCTTT.

This chain joins TRBV4-2 and TRBJ2-1, with TRBD2 matching over 10 bases. The V gene end was trimmed by 2 bases and the J gene end by 1 base; junction bases not matched to a gene: 8. Germline loops: CDR1 LGHNA, CDR2 YNFKEQ. The CDR3 is 18 residues long. DNA of the CDR3: TGTGCCAGCAGCCAAAGTGGGACTAGCGCCAGTTCCTACAATGAGCAGTTCTTC. Translation gives CASSQSGTSASSYNEQFF.

V and J are TRBV6-5 and TRBJ1-5; D perhaps matches TRBD1 (5 bases). CDR3 length: 13 amino acids. The ends were cut back, 5 bases at V and 9 bases at J, with 14 bases in the middle. The germline gives CDR1 MNHEY, CDR2 SVGAGI. The CDR3 is CASSVRDGWPQHF. The CDR3 coding sequence is TGTGCCAGCAGTGTCAGGGATGGGTGGCCCCAGCATTTT.

The V and J genes are TRBV7-2 and TRBJ1-2, with TRBD1 matching 7 bases. The CDR3 covers 12 residues. CDR1 SGHTA and CDR2 FQGNSA come from the germline V gene. V dropped 5 bases and J dropped 6; count of bases not matched to a gene: 3. CDR3 sequence: CASSQTGNGYTF. The CDR3 nucleotides are TGTGCCAGCAGCCAGACAGGGAATGGCTACACCTTC. Full variable domain (missing parts from reference TRBV7-2 and TRBJ1-2): GAGVSQSPSNKVTEKGKDVELRCDPISGHTALYWYRQSLGQGLEFLIYFQGNSAPDKSGLPSDRFSAERTGGSVSTLTIQRTQQEDSAVYLCASSQTGNGYTFGSGTRLTVV.

V is TRBV6-5 and J is TRBJ1-2; no firm D call. The ends were cut back, 2 bases at V and 8 bases at J, with 12 bases in the middle. The germline gives CDR1 MNHEY, CDR2 SVGAGI. The CDR3 extends over 13 amino acids. The CDR3 DNA reads as TGTGCCAGCAGTTACGACCATGGGAGGGGCTACACCTTC. As protein: CASSYDHGRGYTF.

The chain combines TRBV9 with TRBJ2-7; TRBD2 is a possible D gene (5 bases). CDR1 and CDR2 from the germline V gene are SGDLS and YYNGEE. The CDR3 loop spans 14 amino acids. Trimming left V 0 bases short and J 3 bases short, with 10 bases between. The chain's CDR3 is CASSVDLGVYEQYF. The CDR3 DNA reads TGTGCCAGCAGCGTAGACCTCGGGGTCTACGAGCAGTACTTC.

The rearrangement links TRBV29-1 to TRBJ2-7; no definite D call. The V gene's germline CDR1 is SQVTM and CDR2 ANQGSEA. This CDR3 contains 11 residues. Trimming removed 4 bases at V and 4 bases at J, with 8 bases between. CDR3 region: CSVGSYYEQYF. CDR3 nucleotide sequence: TGCAGCGTTGGTTCTTATTACGAGCAGTACTTC.

The rearrangement joins TRBV10-3 to TRBJ2-7; 9 bases fit TRBD1. Looked up from germline, CDR1 is ENHRY and CDR2 is SYGVKD. After removal of 3 bases from V and 3 bases from J, the junction contained 9 bases not matched to a gene. The CDR3 loop spans 16 amino acids. This chain's CDR3 is CAISDSDRGLGYEQYF. CDR3 DNA sequence: TGTGCCATCAGTGATTCGGACAGGGGCCTAGGCTACGAGCAGTACTTC.

V gene TRBV18 combines with J gene TRBJ1-1; D is unclear. Germline loops: CDR1 KGHSH, CDR2 LQKENI. The length of the CDR3 is 15 residues. The V end was cut by 1 base, the J end by 5 bases, with 14 bases between. The CDR3 region has the DNA TGTGCCAGCTCACCACTGGAAGGCCGCGGGACTGAAGCTTTCTTT. The encoded protein is CASSPLEGRGTEAFF.

Here the CDR3 reads CASSLRLAGEQETQYF. In DNA, the CDR3 is TGTGCCAGCAGCCTCCGACTAGCGGGGGAGCAAGAGACCCAGTACTTC. This chain connects TRBV11-2 to TRBJ2-5; 12 bases agree with TRBD2. The CDR3 contains 16 residues. J gave up 2 bases and V 5 bases, and 6 bases lay outside the gene matches. Per the germline V gene, CDR1 is SGHAT and CDR2 is FQNNGV.

In this sample, this clone turned up a few times. The chain couples TRBV29-1 to TRBJ2-2; tentative D call: TRBD1 (6 bases). V was clipped by 7 bases and J by 6 bases, with 18 bases between them. Germline V lookup: CDR1 SQVTM, CDR2 ANQGSEA. This CDR3 has 14 residues. Here the CDR3 reads CSAANRVGAGELFF. CDR3 coding DNA: TGCAGCGCAGCCAACAGGGTCGGAGCCGGGGAGCTGTTTTTT.

This clone has just a few counts. The chain couples TRBV30 to TRBJ2-1, with TRBD2 matching 7 bases. V lost 0 bases and J lost 3; bases outside the gene matches: 8. The CDR3 is made up of 16 amino acids. CDR1 and CDR2 from the germline V gene are GTSNPN and SVGIG (reference sequence). The CDR3 reads CAWSVRGGGLYNEQFF. In DNA, the CDR3 is TGTGCCTGGAGTGTACGCGGCGGGGGTCTCTACAATGAGCAGTTCTTC.

The chain carries TRBV4-3 and TRBJ2-7; the match to TRBD1 covers 7 bases. Trimming took 5 bases from V and 5 from J; bases not matched to a gene: 6. CDR1 is LGHNA and CDR2 is YSLEER in the germline V gene. The CDR3 runs to 13 residues. In DNA form, the CDR3 reads TGCGCCAGCAGCGCCGGGACAGACGACGAGCAGTACTTC. Protein sequence: CASSAGTDDEQYF.

The chain has TRBV6-6 and TRBJ2-1, with D tentatively TRBD2 (6 bases). CDR3 length: 13 residues. Germline CDR1 and CDR2: MNHNY and SVGAGI (reference sequence). Trimming shortened V by 8 bases and J by 10 bases, and 18 bases separated the two germline ends. Here the CDR3 reads CASGAGTFMEQFF. Here the CDR3 DNA reads TGTGCCAGCGGGGCGGGGACTTTCATGGAGCAGTTCTTC.

The V gene is TRBV4-2, the J gene TRBJ1-2; D ambiguous. V shed 2 bases and J shed 1 base, with 11 bases lying between them. The CDR3 has 15 residues. The germline V gene encodes CDR1 LGHNA and CDR2 YNFKEQ. CDR3 sequence reads: CASSQTPQFNYGYTF. CDR3 bases: TGTGCCAGCAGCCAAACTCCCCAATTTAACTATGGCTACACCTTC.

The chain uses TRBV9 and TRBJ2-2; no clear D. Between the trimmed V and J ends, which lost 4 bases and 7 bases, there was a span of 8 bases. Germline V gene lookup returns CDR1 SGDLS and CDR2 YYNGEE. The CDR3 spans 12 residues. The chain's CDR3 is CASSPRVGELFF. The CDR3 region has the DNA TGTGCCAGCAGCCCCCGTGTCGGGGAGCTGTTTTTT.